Listed here are 10 T cell receptor beta chains from one sample, sequenced in a study of CD8 T cells in Susac syndrome. Random hexamers primed reverse transcription of 0.5 to 1 ug RNA. TCRdb used MiXCR to reprocess the immunoSEQ multiplex PCR reads, holding one entry per CDR3 protein. The table records 100,000 to 150,000 distinct CDR3 sequences, roughly 80% of them present only once. The specimen sequenced was CD8+ T cells from PBMCs. These receptor sequences come from a human donor with multiple sclerosis.

The chain employs TRBV28 and TRBJ2-5; 11 nucleotides line up with TRBD2. Losses at the gene ends were 7 bases for V and 5 bases for J; bases not matched to a gene: 12. The CDR3 extends over 16 amino acids. Germline CDR1 MDHEN, CDR2 SYDVKM. The CDR3 nucleotides read TGTGCCAGCACCGGGGGGCTAGCGGGAGGCCGGGAGACCCAGTACTTC. Translation gives CASTGGLAGGRETQYF.

The chain has TRBV29-1 and TRBJ2-1; no clear D. Germline CDR1 reads SQVTM; CDR2 reads ANQGSEA. This CDR3 spans 10 amino acids. The V end was cut by 5 bases, the J end by 7 bases, with 6 bases between. Here the CDR3 reads CSVIVNEQFF. CDR3 bases: TGCAGCGTTATCGTGAATGAGCAGTTCTTC.

The chain joins TRBV19 to TRBJ2-7, with D perhaps matching TRBD2 (6 bases). Germline-derived CDR1 and CDR2 are LNHDA and SQIVND (reference sequence). V lost 7 bases and J lost 6, with 16 bases in between. This CDR3 comprises 13 residues. The CDR3 loop is CASTSEGGSEQYF. The CDR3 nucleotides read TGTGCCAGTACCTCGGAGGGCGGGTCCGAGCAGTACTTC. Using reference TRBV19 and TRBJ2-7 for the parts outside the CDR3, the full variable domain is DGGITQSPKYLFRKEGQNVTLSCEQNLNHDAMYWYRQDPGQGLRLIYYSQIVNDFQKGDIAEGYSVSREKKESFPLTVTSAQKNPTAFYLCASTSEGGSEQYFGPGTRLTVT.

A few counts support this clonotype. The chain couples TRBV6-2 or TRBV6-3 to TRBJ1-5; D possibly corresponds to TRBD1 (6 bases). The CDR3 spans 14 residues. V was shortened by 6 bases and J by 6 bases, with 15 bases between the two germline ends. The germline gives CDR1 MNHEY, CDR2 SVGEGT. The DNA for the CDR3 is TGTGCCAGCAGCAGGGGTCGATGTTGTCAGCCCCAGCATTTT. This gives the protein CASSRGRCCQPQHF.

The table lists this clonotype with a count of one. V is TRBV13 and J is TRBJ2-2; D is possibly TRBD2 (6 bases). Germline V CDR1 and CDR2: PRHDT, FYEKMQ (reference sequence). The CDR3 covers 12 residues. Trimming shortened V by 9 bases and J by 4 bases, and 9 bases separated the two germline ends. The CDR3 region is CASQEGTGELFF. The CDR3 DNA is TGTGCCAGTCAGGAGGGCACCGGGGAGCTGTTTTTT.

This clonotype was counted once. This chain links TRBV29-1 with TRBJ1-1, with TRBD1 matching 7 bases. The CDR3 is 13 residues long. Germline CDR1 reads SQVTM; CDR2 reads ANQGSEA. The V and J ends lost 6 bases and 4 bases, in that order; junction bases with no gene match: 8. CDR3 coding DNA: TGCAGCGTCCCCAGGGGGTTCGGCACTGAAGCTTTCTTT. This encodes CSVPRGFGTEAFF.

This clonotype was recorded a few times. The chain recombines TRBV4-1 with TRBJ2-5; 9 bases match TRBD1. This CDR3 has 15 amino acids. Germline V gene sequence: CDR1 MGHRA, CDR2 YSYEKL. With V trimmed by 0 bases and J by 5 bases, 4 bases remained unmatched. The CDR3 bases are TGCGCCAGCAGCCAAGATCAGGGGACAGGGGAGACCCAGTACTTC. This sequence encodes CASSQDQGTGETQYF.

The genes are TRBV7-9 and TRBJ2-2; 15 bases line up with TRBD2. Looked up from germline, CDR1 is SEHNR and CDR2 is FQNEAQ (reference sequence). This CDR3 spans 14 amino acids. Germline trimming cut 11 bases from V and 7 bases from J; bases unmatched to any gene: 5. CDR3 residues: CAGGTSGRIGELFF. In DNA, the CDR3 is TGTGCCGGCGGGACTAGCGGGAGGATCGGGGAGCTGTTTTTT.

The chain combines TRBV10-3 with TRBJ2-2; TRBD2 might be the D (6 bases). This CDR3 is built from 12 residues. Germline V gene lookup returns CDR1 ENHRY and CDR2 SYGVKD. V dropped 8 bases and J dropped 5 bases, with 9 bases sitting between them. CDR3 loop: CAILSGTGELFF. Written as DNA, the CDR3 is TGTGCCATCCTTAGCGGAACCGGGGAGCTGTTTTTT.

This chain links TRBV7-6 with TRBJ2-1; 7 nucleotides align to TRBD2. V lost 2 bases, J lost 8 bases, and 9 bases stayed unmatched. Germline CDR1 is SGHVS and CDR2 is FNYEAQ. This CDR3 spans 15 amino acids. The chain's CDR3 is CASSLTGGWNDEQFF. The CDR3 DNA reads TGTGCCAGCAGCTTAACCGGGGGGTGGAACGATGAGCAGTTCTTC.